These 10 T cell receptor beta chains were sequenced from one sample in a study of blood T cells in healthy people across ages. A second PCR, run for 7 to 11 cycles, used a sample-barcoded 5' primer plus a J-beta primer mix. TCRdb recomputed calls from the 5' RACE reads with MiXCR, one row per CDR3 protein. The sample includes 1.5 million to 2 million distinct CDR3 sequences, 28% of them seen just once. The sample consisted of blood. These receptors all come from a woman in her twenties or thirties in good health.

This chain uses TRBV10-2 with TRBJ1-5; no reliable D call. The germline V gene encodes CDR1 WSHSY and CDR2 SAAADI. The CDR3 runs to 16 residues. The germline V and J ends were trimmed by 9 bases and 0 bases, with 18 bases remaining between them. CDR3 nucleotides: TGCGCCAGAGAAAAATTACCAGAACATAGCAATCAGCCCCAGCATTTT. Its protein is CAREKLPEHSNQPQHF.

The CDR3 protein is CASSLAFEPGTYEQYF. In DNA, the CDR3 is TGTGCCAGCAGCTTAGCTTTCGAGCCCGGGACCTACGAGCAGTACTTC. This sequence joins TRBV11-2 and TRBJ2-7; maybe TRBD2 (5 bases). Trimming cost V 1 base and J 2 bases, with 15 bases left between them. This CDR3 has 16 residues. CDR1 and CDR2 from the germline V gene are SGHAT and FQNNGV.

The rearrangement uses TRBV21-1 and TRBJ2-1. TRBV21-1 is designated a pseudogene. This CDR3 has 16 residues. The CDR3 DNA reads TGTGCCAGCAGCAAATTAGTTGGGAGCTCCTACAATGAGCAGTTCTTC. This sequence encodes CASSKLVGSSYNEQFF.

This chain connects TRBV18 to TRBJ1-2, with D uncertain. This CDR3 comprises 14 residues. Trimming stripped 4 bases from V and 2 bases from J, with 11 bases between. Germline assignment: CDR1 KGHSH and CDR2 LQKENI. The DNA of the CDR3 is TGTGCCAGCTCACAAGAGAGTCAGAACTATGGCTACACCTTC. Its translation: CASSQESQNYGYTF.

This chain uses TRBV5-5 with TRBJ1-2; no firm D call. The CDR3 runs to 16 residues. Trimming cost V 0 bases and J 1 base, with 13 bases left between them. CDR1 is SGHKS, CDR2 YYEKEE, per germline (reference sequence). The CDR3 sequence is CASSLGPQQVNYGYTF. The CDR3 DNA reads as TGTGCCAGCAGCTTGGGGCCACAGCAGGTTAACTATGGCTACACCTTC.

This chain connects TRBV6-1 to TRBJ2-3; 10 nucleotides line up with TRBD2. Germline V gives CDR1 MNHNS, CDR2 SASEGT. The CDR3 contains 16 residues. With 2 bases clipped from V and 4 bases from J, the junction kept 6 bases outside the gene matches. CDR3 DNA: TGTGCCAGCAGTGAAAACAGCGGGGGGGCCTCAGATACGCAGTATTTT. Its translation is CASSENSGGASDTQYF.

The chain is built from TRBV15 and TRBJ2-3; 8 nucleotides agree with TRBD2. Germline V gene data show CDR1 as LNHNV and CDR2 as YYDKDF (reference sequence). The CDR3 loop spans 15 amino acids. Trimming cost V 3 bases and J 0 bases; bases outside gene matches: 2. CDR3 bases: TGTGCCACCAGCAGCCGACTAGCGAGCACAGATACGCAGTATTTT. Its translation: CATSSRLASTDTQYF.

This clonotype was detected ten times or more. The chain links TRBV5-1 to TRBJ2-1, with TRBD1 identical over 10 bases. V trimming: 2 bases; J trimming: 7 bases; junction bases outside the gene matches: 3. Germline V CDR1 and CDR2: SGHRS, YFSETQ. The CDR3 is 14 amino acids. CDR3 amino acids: CASSFRTGGNEQFF. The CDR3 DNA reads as TGCGCCAGCAGCTTTCGGACAGGGGGGAATGAGCAGTTCTTC.

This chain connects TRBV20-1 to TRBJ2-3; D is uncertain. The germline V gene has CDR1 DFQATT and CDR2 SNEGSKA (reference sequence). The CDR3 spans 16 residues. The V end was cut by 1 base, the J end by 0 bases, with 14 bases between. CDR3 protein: CSARVRRSSSTDTQYF. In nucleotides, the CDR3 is TGCAGTGCTAGAGTTCGAAGATCTTCTAGCACAGATACGCAGTATTTT.

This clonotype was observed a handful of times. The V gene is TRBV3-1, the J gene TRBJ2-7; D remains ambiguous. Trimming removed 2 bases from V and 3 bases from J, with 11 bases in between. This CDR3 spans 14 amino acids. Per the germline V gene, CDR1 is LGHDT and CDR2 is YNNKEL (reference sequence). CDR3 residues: CASSQRQVRYEQYF. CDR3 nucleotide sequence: TGTGCCAGCAGCCAACGGCAGGTTCGCTACGAGCAGTACTTC.